Shown below are 10 T cell receptor beta chains from a single sample sequenced in a study of blood T cell repertoires in COVID-19. The protocol was immunoSEQ multiplex PCR, while the TCRdb copy is restricted to in-frame clones and leaves out a portion. The data show approximately 300,000 clones, with roughly 89% seen just once and roughly 1% held by the top ten. The sample was peripheral blood. These receptors came from a woman between 35 and 50 years old with COVID-19, enrolled during active disease.

The genes are TRBV6-2 or TRBV6-3 and TRBJ1-2, with D perhaps TRBD1 (6 bases). V dropped 0 bases and J dropped 4 bases, with 12 bases sitting between them. Germline assignment: CDR1 MNHEY and CDR2 SVGEGT. This CDR3 has 15 residues. The CDR3 loop reads CASSYSPPRGYGYTF. As DNA, the CDR3 is TGTGCCAGCAGTTACTCACCCCCCAGGGGCTATGGCTACACCTTC.

J is TRBJ2-2 and V is TRBV27, with TRBD2 matching over 7 bases. Germline V lookup: CDR1 MNHEY, CDR2 SMNVEV (reference sequence). The CDR3 extends over 15 amino acids. With 2 bases clipped from V and 2 bases from J, the junction kept 2 bases outside the gene matches. CDR3 residues: CASSLLAANTGELFF. The DNA for the CDR3 is TGTGCCAGCAGTTTACTAGCGGCTAACACCGGGGAGCTGTTTTTT.

The chain uses TRBV2 and TRBJ2-1; tentatively, D is TRBD2 (6 bases). The CDR3 is 16 amino acids. The V end was cut by 3 bases, the J end by 0 bases, with 12 bases between. Germline loops: CDR1 SNHLY, CDR2 FYNNEI. The CDR3 DNA is TGTGCCAGCAGTGAGCGGCGGGGTGGCTCCTACAATGAGCAGTTCTTC. Protein sequence: CASSERRGGSYNEQFF.

There are a few counts of this clone. This chain links TRBV2 with TRBJ2-7; 9 bases are shared with TRBD2. The CDR3 consists of 16 residues. Germline V lookup: CDR1 SNHLY, CDR2 FYNNEI. V was clipped by 7 bases and J by 3 bases; unmatched bases: 13. CDR3 nucleotide sequence: TGTGCCAGCAAACAGGGTTTAGCGGGAGTCCGCTACGAGCAGTACTTC. It codes for CASKQGLAGVRYEQYF.

The chain carries TRBV18 and TRBJ1-2, with D possibly matching TRBD1 (5 bases). Trimming stripped 3 bases from V and 7 bases from J, with 15 bases between. The V gene's germline CDR1 is KGHSH and CDR2 LQKENI. The CDR3 sequence is 14 residues long. The CDR3 DNA reads TGTGCCAGCTCACCCCGCGGGGAGCAGGGTGGCTACACCTTC. Translating it yields CASSPRGEQGGYTF.

The chain uses TRBV7-2 and TRBJ2-7, with D possibly matching TRBD2 (5 bases). V lost 5 bases and J lost 3, with 11 bases in between. The germline V gene has CDR1 SGHTA and CDR2 FQGNSA. The CDR3 length is 13 residues. The CDR3 DNA reads as TGTGCCAGCAGCCCCGGACTGTTCTACGAGCAGTACTTC. Translated, it gives CASSPGLFYEQYF.

The V call is TRBV5-1, the J call TRBJ1-3; a possible D gene is TRBD1 (6 bases). The V gene lost 0 bases and the J gene lost 6 bases, with 10 bases spanning the gap. CDR1 is SGHRS and CDR2 is YFSETQ in the germline V gene. There are 14 residues in the CDR3. Here the CDR3 reads CASSLEGVENTIYF. The DNA of the CDR3 is TGCGCCAGCAGCTTGGAGGGGGTAGAAAACACCATATATTTT.

Regarding this clone: This may be a read error, as it is one base from a much larger clone. The genes are TRBV7-9 and TRBJ1-1; 8 bases are a match to TRBD1. V shed 4 bases, J shed 1 base, and the junction held 5 bases outside the gene matches. There are 15 residues in the CDR3. CDR1 and CDR2 (germline): SEHNR, FQNEAQ (reference sequence). CDR3 sequence (DNA): TGTGCCAGCAGCTCCTCCGGGACAGGGAACACTGAAGCTTTCTTT. It specifies CASSSSGTGNTEAFF.

This clone appeared once. This sequence joins TRBV28 and TRBJ1-1; no definite D call. The CDR3 sequence is 12 residues long. Trimming took 2 bases from V and 11 from J, leaving 12 bases between them. Germline CDR1 is MDHEN and CDR2 is SYDVKM. Written as DNA, the CDR3 is TGTGCCAGCAGTTTAGGCAGGCCGGGGGCTTTCTTT. This sequence encodes CASSLGRPGAFF.

The chain recombines TRBV7-2 with TRBJ1-2, with 9 nucleotides matching TRBD1. Germline assignment: CDR1 SGHTA and CDR2 FQGNSA. This CDR3 spans 15 amino acids. V lost 5 bases to trimming and J lost 2 bases; unmatched junction nucleotides: 6. CDR3 coding DNA: TGTGCCAGCAGCCCAGGGACAGGGAGAAACTATGGCTACACCTTC. Protein: CASSPGTGRNYGYTF.